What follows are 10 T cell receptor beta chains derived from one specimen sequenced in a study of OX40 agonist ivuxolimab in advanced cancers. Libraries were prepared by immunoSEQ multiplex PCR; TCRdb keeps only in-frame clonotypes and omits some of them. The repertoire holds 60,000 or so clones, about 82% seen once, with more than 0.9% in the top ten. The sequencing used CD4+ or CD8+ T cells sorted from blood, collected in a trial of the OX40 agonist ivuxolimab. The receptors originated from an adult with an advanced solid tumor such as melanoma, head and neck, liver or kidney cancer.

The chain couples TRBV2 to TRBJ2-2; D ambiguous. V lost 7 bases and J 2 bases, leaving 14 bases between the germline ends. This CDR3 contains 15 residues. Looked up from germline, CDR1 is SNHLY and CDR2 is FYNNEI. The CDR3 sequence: CASKSVVVNTGELFF. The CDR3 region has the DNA TGTGCCAGCAAGTCGGTTGTAGTCAACACCGGGGAGCTGTTTTTT.

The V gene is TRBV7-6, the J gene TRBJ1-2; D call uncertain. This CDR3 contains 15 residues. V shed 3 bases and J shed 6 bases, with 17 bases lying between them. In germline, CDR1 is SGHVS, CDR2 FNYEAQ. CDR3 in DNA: TGTGCCAGCAGCTTTGGACCCGGGAGGGAGGATGGCTACACCTTC. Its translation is CASSFGPGREDGYTF. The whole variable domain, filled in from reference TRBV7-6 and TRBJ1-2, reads GAGVSQSPRYKVTKRGQDVALRCDPISGHVSLYWYRQALGQGPEFLTYFNYEAQQDKSGLPNDRFSAERPEGSISTLTIQRTEQRDSAMYRCASSFGPGREDGYTFGSGTRLTVV.

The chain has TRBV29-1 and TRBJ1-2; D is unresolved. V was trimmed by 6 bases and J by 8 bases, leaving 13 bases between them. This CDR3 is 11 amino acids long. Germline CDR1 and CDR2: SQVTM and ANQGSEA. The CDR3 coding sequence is TGCAGCGTGACCGACCCGGGGGGCTACACCTTC. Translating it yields CSVTDPGGYTF.

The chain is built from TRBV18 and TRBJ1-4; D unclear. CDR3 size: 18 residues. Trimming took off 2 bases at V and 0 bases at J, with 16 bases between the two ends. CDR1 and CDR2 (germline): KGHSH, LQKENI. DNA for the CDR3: TGTGCCAGCTCACCAGGGCTTCTGGCAGCCTCAACTAATGAAAAACTGTTTTTT. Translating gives CASSPGLLAASTNEKLFF. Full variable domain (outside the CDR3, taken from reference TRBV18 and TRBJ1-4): NAGVMQNPRHLVRRRGQEARLRCSPMKGHSHVYWYRQLPEEGLKFMVYLQKENIIDESGMPKERFSAEFPKEGPSILRIQQVVRGDSAAYFCASSPGLLAASTNEKLFFGSGTQLSVL.

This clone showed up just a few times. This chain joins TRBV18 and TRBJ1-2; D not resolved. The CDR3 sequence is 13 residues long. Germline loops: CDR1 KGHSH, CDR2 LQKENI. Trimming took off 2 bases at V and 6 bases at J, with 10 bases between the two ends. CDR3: CASSPLETHGYTF. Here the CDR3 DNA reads TGTGCCAGCTCACCATTGGAAACTCATGGCTACACCTTC.

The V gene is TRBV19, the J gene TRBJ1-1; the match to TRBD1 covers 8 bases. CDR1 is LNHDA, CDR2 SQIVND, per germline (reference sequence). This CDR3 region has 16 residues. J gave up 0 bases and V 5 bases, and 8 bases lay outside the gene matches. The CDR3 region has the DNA TGTGCCAGTAGTCCCAACCCACAGGGGGTGAACACTGAAGCTTTCTTT. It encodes CASSPNPQGVNTEAFF.

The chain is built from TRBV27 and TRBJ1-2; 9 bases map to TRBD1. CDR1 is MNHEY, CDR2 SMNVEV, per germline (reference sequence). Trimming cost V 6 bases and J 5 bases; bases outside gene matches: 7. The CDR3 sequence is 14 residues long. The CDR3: CASSKQGAGYGYTF. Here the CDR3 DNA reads TGTGCCAGCAGCAAACAGGGGGCGGGTTATGGCTACACCTTC.

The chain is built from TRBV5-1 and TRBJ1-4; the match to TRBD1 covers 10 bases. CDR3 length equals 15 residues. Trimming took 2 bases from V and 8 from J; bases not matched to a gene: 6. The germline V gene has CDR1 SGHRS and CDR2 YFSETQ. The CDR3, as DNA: TGCGCCAGCAGCTTCGTCGGACAGGGGGAAGAAAAACTGTTTTTT. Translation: CASSFVGQGEEKLFF.

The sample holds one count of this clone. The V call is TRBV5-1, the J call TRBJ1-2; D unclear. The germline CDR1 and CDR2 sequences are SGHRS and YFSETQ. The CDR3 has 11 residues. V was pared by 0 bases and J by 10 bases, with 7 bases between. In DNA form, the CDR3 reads TGCGCCAGCAGCTTGGGGGGATTCTACACCTTC. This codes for CASSLGGFYTF.

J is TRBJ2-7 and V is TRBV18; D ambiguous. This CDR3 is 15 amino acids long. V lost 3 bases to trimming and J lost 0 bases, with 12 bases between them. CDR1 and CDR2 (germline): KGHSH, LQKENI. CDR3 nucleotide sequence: TGTGCCAGCTCACCTACGGCAGCTCACTCCTACGAGCAGTACTTC. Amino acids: CASSPTAAHSYEQYF.